This T cell receptor (beta chain) was profiled in a study of shared clonotypes between healthy human individuals (dated by TCRdb to about 2020). Regarding the complete study: Three men and two women, aged 18 to 49 years, made up the cohort. For each donor, three plates each were used for CD4 naive and CD4 memory, two plates were used for CD8 naive, and one plate was used for CD8 memory. Between about 0.94 and 8.9 billion PBMCs per donor were obtained by leukapheresis. Different laboratories and diverse techniques were used to prepare libraries and sequence TCR repertoires, to increase sequencing depth and limit assay-specific biases. To estimate repertoire size and how much clonotypes are shared between individuals, the study performed deep sequencing of blood TCR repertoires from about five healthy adults. Findings and caveats that apply to the study as a whole: The genetic and exposure-history diversity represented was limited by the small number of donors. Across a handful of donors, roughly 5% of naive CD4, more than 3% of naive CD8, approximately 2.5% of memory CD4, and approximately 0.4% of memory CD8 clonotypes were shared. Rarefaction of sorted-subset datasets indicated incomplete sequencing despite the large sequencing depth. Pairwise subsampling indicated that sequencing depth was expected to affect the degree of clonotype sharing among donors. Only blood was sampled, and tissue TCR repertoires likely differ from those in blood. Naive subsets generally had larger estimated clonotype richness than memory subsets did. Higher generation probabilities were observed for clonotypes shared by all four sorted-subset donors than for non-shared clonotypes.

The germline V gene gives CDR1 as SGHRS and CDR2 as YFSETQ. From the cysteine up to the phenylalanine, the CDR3 has a length of 15 residues. The read is trimmed to its CDR3 DNA, 45 bases read in frame from base 1. The junction shows trimming of 3 bases on V and 4 bases on J, and the gene matches do not reach 5 bases of it. Using the deep immunoSEQ assay, TCR CDR3 regions were amplified from genomic DNA by multiplex PCR. For each cell subset, the extracted genomic DNA was distributed evenly across all wells of several immunoSEQ 96-well plates, and each plate served as one replicate. For sorted subsets, approximately 190 ng genomic DNA, equal to tens of thousands of T cell genomes, was loaded into each replicate PCR. Purified libraries were quantified with a Qubit 3.0 fluorometer, sized on a Bioanalyzer 2100, and re-quantified with the KAPA Library Quantification kit. A separate single-read 150-cycle Illumina NextSeq 550 flow cell was used to sequence each immunoSEQ 96-well plate. On the study's bioinformatics: Because only junctional sequences without quality scores were contained in the immunoSEQ output, filtering matching that applied to full-length reads could not be performed. Sequences were annotated with PyIR, a Python wrapper for IgBLAST v1.9, and V/J genes and CDR3 were assigned using IMGT germline references. Reads with weak V/J assignments (E-value above 1e-6), missing CDR3, stop codons, out-of-frame junctions, or ambiguous translated residues were removed. V3J clonotypes were defined as sequences sharing an identical inferred V gene, J gene, and CDR3 amino acid sequence. Percentage overlap between repertoires was computed as shared unique clonotypes divided by the size of the smaller repertoire. RTK rarefaction, the Chao1 estimator, and Recon v2.1 estimates of unobserved clonotypes were used to assess repertoire richness. Generation probabilities were computed with OLGA for all TCRbeta clonotypes obtained by the gDNA method from several donors. TCRdb's version of the immuneACCESS table is confined to in-frame rearrangements and falls short of the full clone set. An unresolved V gene accounts for under half of the shortfall where checked; the remainder is of unknown origin. The V and J calls and clone size are taken from that table; D and trimming were inferred from the DNA. Within this sample are approximately 110,000 clones, with less than 80% of them counted one time only. Jointly, the top ten make up almost 25% of the sample.

The donors were healthy, HIV-negative adults who had no recently reported acute infections or vaccinations. Only Caucasian adults living in Nashville, Tennessee, USA were represented among the donors. The CD8 memory samples were a combination of magnetically selected CD45RO+ cells and CCR7-negative CD45RA+ effector memory (TemRA) cells. Blood was collected by leukapheresis, and PBMCs were isolated by Ficoll-Histopaque density gradient centrifugation and then cryopreserved in liquid nitrogen vapor phase. Purity and quantity of every magnetically sorted T cell population were checked by analytical flow cytometry. From each sorted fraction, genomic DNA was isolated and quantified by UV absorbance on a Nanodrop 2000c. As for this clone: Its antigen remains unidentified. No qualities accompany the bases; no much larger clone lies one base away.

The chain uses TRBV5-1 and TRBJ2-7, with 12 bases aligning to TRBD2. This receptor was taken from a woman aged 25 to 45 in good health. Sequenced material: memory CD8+ T cells sorted from blood. Sample cell subset or site, as interpreted from the label and publication: CD45RO+ cells pooled with CCR7-negative TemRA cells. The DNA sequence is TGCGCCAGCAGCTATCGGCTAGCGGGAGGGTACGAGCAGTACTTC. It specifies CASSYRLAGGYEQYF. The reference TRBV5-1 and TRBJ2-7 proteins fill in what lies around the CDR3, so the full variable domain reads KAGVTQTPRYLIKTRGQQVTLSCSPISGHRSVSWYQQTPGQGLQFLFEYFSETQRNKGNFPGRFSGRQFSNSRSEMNVSTLELGDSALYLCASSYRLAGGYEQYFGPGTRLTVT.